Detailed here is one T cell receptor beta chain. Antigen unknown. Amplification used 60 Vbeta primers and 13 Jbeta primers. Data came from immunoSEQ multiplex PCR; TCRdb stores just in-frame clones and leaves some out. This sample yields 130,000 to 150,000 clones, of which roughly 74% are seen a single time; roughly 2.4% belongs to the top ten. This entry comes from a study of cytomegalovirus exposure and HLA in healthy donors. At the level of the study: Earlier results showed roughly 120 million unique TCR beta sequences derived from some 180 million T cells.

Trimming left V 0 bases short and J 0 bases short, with 6 bases between. Looked up from germline, CDR1 is SGHRS and CDR2 is YFSETQ. CDR3 length: 14 amino acids. Findings and caveats of the study: Donors were assumed by presence/absence analyses to have roughly uniform sequencing depth. As a later analysis revealed, the rate of TCR association differed by HLA locus, with DRB1 most and HLA-C fewest. In vitro assays verified that a few CMV-associated chains recognized CMV antigens specifically.

The origin of this receptor is a woman between 18 and 30 years old in good health and CMV-seropositive. Specimen: PBMCs. The rearrangement joins TRBV5-1 to TRBJ1-2; no definite D call. CDR3 protein: CASSLEGANYGYTF. In DNA form, the CDR3 reads TGCGCCAGCAGCTTGGAGGGAGCTAACTATGGCTACACCTTC.